The 6 T cell receptor beta chains in this list originate from one sample, sequenced in a study of CD4 T cell repertoires in COVID-19. Only in-frame clones appear in the TCRdb table, and some are missing; sequencing was by immunoSEQ multiplex PCR. The sample contains 70,000 to 95,000 clones, around four fifths of which appear only once. Sequencing was performed on CD4+ T cells from peripheral blood, taken after recovery from COVID-19. The receptors were sampled from a human donor who had COVID-19.

About this clone itself: The same CDR3 also results from other DNA sequences found in this sample. This chain links TRBV3-1 (or the pseudogene TRBV3-2) with TRBJ1-5; 8 bases fit TRBD1. CDR1 and CDR2 from the germline V gene are LGHDT and YNNKEL (reference sequence). With 4 bases clipped from V and 1 base from J, the junction kept 3 bases outside the gene matches. This CDR3 has 15 residues. In DNA form, the CDR3 reads TGTGCCAGCAGCCTCGGGACAGGCAGCAATCAGCCCCAGCATTTT. Translated: CASSLGTGSNQPQHF.

This chain links TRBV28 with TRBJ2-7; D might be TRBD1 (6 bases). This CDR3 is 15 amino acids long. The ends were cut back, 2 bases at V and 6 bases at J, with 17 bases in the middle. CDR1 and CDR2 (germline): MDHEN, SYDVKM. CDR3 protein: CASSLMGAQGLEQYF. CDR3 in DNA: TGTGCCAGCAGTTTAATGGGGGCCCAGGGTCTCGAGCAGTACTTC.

The chain employs TRBV5-1 and TRBJ2-1; D gene uncertain. V lost 5 bases, J lost 5 bases, and 11 bases lay in between. The CDR3 loop spans 13 amino acids. The germline gives CDR1 SGHRS, CDR2 YFSETQ. The CDR3 DNA follows: TGCGCCAGCAGAAAAATAGCCGACAATGAGCAGTTCTTC. Translation: CASRKIADNEQFF.

This clone occurred a few times. V is TRBV28 and J is TRBJ1-5; D is undetermined. V lost 4 bases to trimming and J lost 0 bases, with 10 bases between them. CDR1 and CDR2 (germline): MDHEN, SYDVKM. This CDR3 region has 15 residues. CDR3 sequence: CASSSGVYSNQPQHF. The CDR3 DNA sequence: TGTGCCAGCAGTTCCGGAGTTTATAGCAATCAGCCCCAGCATTTT.

This clone was detected many times. The rearrangement links TRBV3-1 (or the pseudogene TRBV3-2) to TRBJ1-5; no reliable D call. CDR1 and CDR2 from the germline V gene are LGHDT and YNNKEL (reference sequence). The V gene lost 2 bases and the J gene lost 4 bases, with 12 bases spanning the gap. The CDR3 runs 15 residues. CDR3 nucleotides: TGTGCCAGCAGCCAATCTGTAGGGTATAATCAGCCCCAGCATTTT. Protein: CASSQSVGYNQPQHF.

The chain couples TRBV7-9 to TRBJ2-7, with TRBD2 matching over 14 bases. The trim removed 5 bases at V and 7 bases at J, leaving 7 bases unmatched. CDR1 is SEHNR and CDR2 is FQNEAQ in the germline V gene (reference sequence). The CDR3 consists of 15 residues. The CDR3 sequence: CASSQGLAGVEEQYF. The CDR3 DNA reads TGTGCCAGCAGCCAGGGACTAGCGGGAGTGGAAGAGCAGTACTTC.